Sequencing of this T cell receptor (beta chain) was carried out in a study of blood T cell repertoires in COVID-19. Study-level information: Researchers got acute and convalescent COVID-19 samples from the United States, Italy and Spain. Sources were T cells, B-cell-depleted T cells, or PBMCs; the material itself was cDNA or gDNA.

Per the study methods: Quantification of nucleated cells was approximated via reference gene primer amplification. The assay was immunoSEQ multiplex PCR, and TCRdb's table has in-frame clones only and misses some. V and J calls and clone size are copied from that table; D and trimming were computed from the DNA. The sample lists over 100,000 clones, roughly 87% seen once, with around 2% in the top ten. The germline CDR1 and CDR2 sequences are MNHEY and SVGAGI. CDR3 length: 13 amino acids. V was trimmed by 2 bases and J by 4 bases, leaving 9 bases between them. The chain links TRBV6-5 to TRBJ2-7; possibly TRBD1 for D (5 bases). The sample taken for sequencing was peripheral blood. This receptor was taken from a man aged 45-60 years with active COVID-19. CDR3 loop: CASSYRGRYEQYF. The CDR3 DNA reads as TGTGCCAGCAGTTACAGGGGCAGGTACGAGCAGTACTTC.